A single sample is the source of the 32 T cell receptor beta chains below, sequenced in a study of T cell repertoires in cytomegalovirus infection (dated by TCRdb to between 2017 and 2020). Instrument on record: Illumina HiSeq 1500. TCRdb's own reprocessing of the public reads used fastp at Q25 and MiXCR and kept productive beta chains. Rows with one shared CDR3 protein collapse into an entry with the most common genes and DNA. This sample is represented by some 350,000 distinct CDR3 sequences; over 15% of them were singletons. The ten most abundant clones make up 8.7% of the sample. Sequencing input: PBMCs. The receptors shown here come from a human donor in good health (CMV status not recorded). Some clones in this sample may be carry-over from other donors' samples.

This chain uses TRBV7-6 with TRBJ2-7; no reliable D call. Trimming took off 5 bases at V and 4 bases at J, with 24 bases between the two ends. This CDR3 comprises 17 residues. Germline CDR1 is SGHVS and CDR2 is FNYEAQ. The CDR3 region has the DNA TGTGCCAGCAGCCCCGCCATAGGGCTTGCGGAGTCATACGAGCAGTACTTC. This codes for CASSPAIGLAESYEQYF.

This clonotype was recorded a few times. The genes are TRBV2 and TRBJ2-1; D unclear. The CDR3 contains 13 residues. Germline V lookup: CDR1 SNHLY, CDR2 FYNNEI. Trimming took off 7 bases at V and 4 bases at J, with 11 bases between the two ends. The CDR3 DNA is TGTGCCAGCACCCTGACAATTTACAATGAGCAGTTCTTC. Encoded protein: CASTLTIYNEQFF.

The chain employs TRBV20-1 and TRBJ2-2; TRBD2 matches at 7 bases. Germline values: CDR1 DFQATT, CDR2 SNEGSKA (reference sequence). There are 14 residues in the CDR3. V lost 1 base to trimming and J lost 5 bases; unmatched junction nucleotides: 4. CDR3 residues: CSARAGGETGELFF. The CDR3 DNA sequence: TGCAGTGCTAGAGCGGGGGGAGAGACCGGGGAGCTGTTTTTT.

This clonotype has at least ten counts. This chain joins TRBV7-2 and TRBJ2-6; no firm D call. CDR1 and CDR2 from the germline V gene are SGHTA and FQGNSA. Between the trimmed V and J ends, which lost 5 bases and 0 bases, there was a span of 11 bases. CDR3 length: 16 amino acids. This chain's CDR3 is CASSPGSNSGANVLTF. The CDR3 DNA reads TGTGCCAGCAGCCCCGGGTCGAACTCTGGGGCCAACGTCCTGACTTTC.

The genes are TRBV5-6 and TRBJ2-5; TRBD2 aligns across 8 bases. J lost 5 bases, V lost 7 bases, and 10 bases had no gene match. CDR1 is SGHDT, CDR2 YYEEEE, per germline. CDR3 size: 14 residues. The CDR3 loop reads CASLRAGGMETQYF. CDR3 DNA: TGTGCCAGCCTCAGGGCGGGGGGAATGGAGACCCAGTACTTC.

The rearrangement links TRBV10-3 to TRBJ2-3, with unresolved D. Germline V gene lookup returns CDR1 ENHRY and CDR2 SYGVKD. CDR3 size: 11 residues. With 8 bases removed from V and 0 bases from J, the gap between germline ends came to 3 bases. The CDR3, as DNA: TGTGCCATCGGTAGCACAGATACGCAGTATTTT. Encoded protein: CAIGSTDTQYF.

This clonotype was found many times. V and J are TRBV7-6 and TRBJ2-7; the D gene could be TRBD1 or TRBD2 (5 bases each). CDR1 is SGHVS and CDR2 is FNYEAQ in the germline V gene. The CDR3 is made up of 16 amino acids. Trimming stripped 5 bases from V and 2 bases from J, with 19 bases between. CDR3 sequence (DNA): TGTGCCAGCAGCCAAAGCGCGAGGGGATACGCCTACGAGCAGTACTTC. Amino acid sequence: CASSQSARGYAYEQYF.

This clonotype was found a few times. J is TRBJ2-1 and V is TRBV24-1, with TRBD2 identical over 7 bases. From germline, CDR1 is KGHDR and CDR2 SFDVKD. CDR3 size: 19 residues. The V segment lost 8 bases and the J segment 1 base; nucleotides outside the gene matches: 19. CDR3 nucleotide sequence: TGTGCCACCACCCCGGGAGGAGATGAAAGCGGAGGGTCCTACAATGAGCAGTTCTTC. Translation gives CATTPGGDESGGSYNEQFF.

This clonotype has more than one count but fewer than ten. J is TRBJ2-1 and V is TRBV29-1, with unresolved D. This CDR3 has 16 residues. Looked up from germline, CDR1 is SQVTM and CDR2 is ANQGSEA. Trimming removed 2 bases from V and 0 bases from J, with 14 bases in between. The CDR3 reads CSVETASASSYNEQFF. The CDR3 DNA reads TGCAGCGTTGAAACCGCAAGCGCGAGCTCCTACAATGAGCAGTTCTTC.

The rearrangement uses TRBV2 and TRBJ2-5, with TRBD1 matching 8 bases. This CDR3 region has 14 residues. V lost 5 bases and J lost 3; bases outside the gene matches: 5. Germline V gene lookup returns CDR1 SNHLY and CDR2 FYNNEI. The CDR3 spells CASSYSGQEETQYF. In DNA form, the CDR3 reads TGTGCCAGCAGTTACTCGGGACAGGAAGAGACCCAGTACTTC.

This rearrangement joins TRBV4-3 to TRBJ2-2; 8 bases line up with TRBD2. The CDR3 is 15 residues long. The V and J ends lost 5 bases and 5 bases, in that order; junction bases with no gene match: 7. The germline CDR1 and CDR2 sequences are LGHNA and YSLEER. The CDR3 is CASSLSGSDTGELFF. The CDR3 DNA reads TGCGCCAGCAGCTTAAGCGGGAGTGATACCGGGGAGCTGTTTTTT.

In its sample, this clonotype was seen many times. The chain couples TRBV7-9 to TRBJ1-1, with D maybe TRBD1 (5 bases). The CDR3 runs to 13 residues. The V end was cut by 7 bases, the J end by 1 base, with 10 bases between. Looked up from germline, CDR1 is SEHNR and CDR2 is FQNEAQ (reference sequence). In DNA form, the CDR3 reads TGTGCCAGCACCGGGGCTACGAACACTGAAGCTTTCTTT. Protein product: CASTGATNTEAFF.

The chain is built from TRBV12-3 or TRBV12-4 and TRBJ1-2; weak D call: TRBD1 (6 bases). Trimming shortened V by 4 bases and J by 4 bases, and 13 bases separated the two germline ends. The CDR3 is 14 residues long. CDR3 in DNA: TGTGCCAGCAGTTCCGGGGGGCGCAGCTATGGCTACACCTTC. It codes for CASSSGGRSYGYTF.

The chain is built from TRBV20-1 and TRBJ1-1; D unclear. V lost 6 bases to trimming and J lost 4 bases, with 18 bases between them. CDR1 DFQATT and CDR2 SNEGSKA come from the germline V gene (reference sequence). The CDR3 sequence is 14 residues long. CDR3 residues: CSATIPVDSTEAFF. The CDR3 DNA reads TGCAGTGCCACTATCCCGGTCGATAGCACTGAAGCTTTCTTT.

In its sample, this clonotype was seen a few times. A single base separates this from a much larger clone, so it may be a read error. V and J are TRBV2 and TRBJ2-1; 11 nucleotides line up with TRBD2. Germline values: CDR1 SNHLY, CDR2 FYNNEI. After removal of 6 bases from V and 2 bases from J, the junction contained 3 bases not matched to a gene. The CDR3 has 15 amino acids. The CDR3: CASSIAGGPYNEQFF. In nucleotides, the CDR3 is TGTGCCAGCAGCATAGCGGGGGGGCCCTACAATGAGCAGTTCTTC. The variable domain in full, completed from reference TRBV2 and TRBJ2-1, reads EPEVTQTPSHQVTQMGQEVILRCVPISNHLYFYWYRQILGQKVEFLVSFYNNEISEKSEIFDDQFSVERPDGSNFTLKIRSTKLEDSAMYFCASSIAGGPYNEQFFGPGTRLTVL.

This chain links TRBV19 with TRBJ2-7; D gene uncertain. CDR1 and CDR2 from the germline V gene are LNHDA and SQIVND (reference sequence). The CDR3 extends over 15 amino acids. V was cut by 6 bases and J by 2 bases, with 17 bases left in between. CDR3 sequence (DNA): TGTGCCAGTAGGCTAACCGTTGGGCAGACCTACGAGCAGTACTTC. Its protein is CASRLTVGQTYEQYF.

This clonotype was counted a few times. The chain recombines TRBV4-1 with TRBJ2-7, with 10 bases that match TRBD2. The germline CDR1 and CDR2 sequences are MGHRA and YSYEKL. The CDR3 runs 15 residues. The J segment lost 4 bases and the V segment lost 1 base, leaving 4 bases of the junction unmatched. The chain's CDR3 is CASSQVASGGYEQYF. CDR3 DNA sequence: TGCGCCAGCAGCCAAGTGGCTAGCGGGGGTTACGAGCAGTACTTC.

This clonotype was detected ten times or more. The CDR3 DNA reads as TGTGCCAGCAGCTTAGTTGACAGGGCCTACTACGAGCAGTACTTC. It specifies CASSLVDRAYYEQYF. The chain recombines TRBV7-2 with TRBJ2-7; 7 bases fit TRBD1. This CDR3 has 15 amino acids. The germline CDR1 and CDR2 sequences are SGHTA and FQGNSA. The V gene end was trimmed by 1 base and the J gene end by 3 bases; junction bases not matched to a gene: 6.

This sequence joins TRBV5-1 and TRBJ2-7; a possible D gene is TRBD2 (6 bases). Trimming pared 5 bases from V and 1 base from J, leaving 7 bases between. The germline V gene has CDR1 SGHRS and CDR2 YFSETQ. The CDR3 contains 12 residues. CDR3 residues: CASSRESYEQYF. The CDR3 nucleotides read TGCGCCAGCAGTCGGGAGTCCTACGAGCAGTACTTC.

V usage is TRBV12-3 or TRBV12-4 and J usage is TRBJ2-1; TRBD2 matches 7 bases. The CDR3 length is 16 residues. Unmatched junction bases numbered 9, after V lost 3 bases and J lost 4 bases. The CDR3 loop reads CASSFEGGPEYNEQFF. CDR3 DNA: TGTGCCAGCAGTTTCGAGGGAGGGCCGGAATACAATGAGCAGTTCTTC.

Here the CDR3 DNA reads TGCGCCAGCAGCCTCTACGGGGCGAACACCGGGGAGCTGTTTTTT. This gives the protein CASSLYGANTGELFF. This chain connects TRBV5-1 to TRBJ2-2, with D tentatively TRBD2 (5 bases). The V end lost 4 bases, the J end lost 0 bases, and 10 bases lay between the germline ends. Germline V gives CDR1 SGHRS, CDR2 YFSETQ. The CDR3 has 15 amino acids.

This clonotype was found a few times. The V call is TRBV20-1, the J call TRBJ2-2; D call uncertain. V lost 5 bases and J lost 3, with 7 bases in between. There are 12 residues in the CDR3. Germline CDR1 is DFQATT and CDR2 is SNEGSKA (reference sequence). The CDR3 sequence: CSAPRDTGELFF. CDR3 DNA sequence: TGCAGTGCTCCGCGCGACACCGGGGAGCTGTTTTTT.

This clonotype was recorded a few times. This chain links TRBV15 with TRBJ2-5; the D is unclear. The germline CDR1 and CDR2 sequences are LNHNV and YYDKDF (reference sequence). The V end lost 0 bases, the J end lost 5 bases, and 4 bases lay between the germline ends. This CDR3 has 12 residues. CDR3 sequence: CATSRDPETQYF. CDR3 nucleotide sequence: TGTGCCACCAGCAGAGATCCGGAGACCCAGTACTTC.

This clonotype was observed at least ten times. The V and J genes are TRBV12-3 or TRBV12-4 and TRBJ2-5, with D unclear. This CDR3 has 14 amino acids. V lost 2 bases and J lost 3, with 10 bases in between. CDR3 in DNA: TGTGCCAGCAGTTTACAACCGGATGAAGAGACCCAGTACTTC. Translating it yields CASSLQPDEETQYF.

This clonotype has a count of ten or more. The V call is TRBV11-2, the J call TRBJ2-3, with no clear D. The V gene's germline CDR1 is SGHAT and CDR2 FQNNGV. The CDR3 has 15 residues. Trimming took 5 bases from V and 2 from J, leaving 14 bases between them. CDR3 nucleotide sequence: TGTGCCAGCAGCGAGCAGTTAGGAAACACAGATACGCAGTATTTT. Residues: CASSEQLGNTDTQYF.

This clonotype was recorded at least ten times. The rearrangement joins TRBV7-2 to TRBJ1-5; D is uncertain. Trimming removed 1 base from V and 0 bases from J, with 13 bases in between. In germline, CDR1 is SGHTA, CDR2 FQGNSA. This CDR3 has 17 residues. The CDR3 DNA reads TGTGCCAGCAGCTTAGTCGACGTTGCGTATAGCAATCAGCCCCAGCATTTT. As protein: CASSLVDVAYSNQPQHF.

This clonotype was observed a few times. J is TRBJ2-3 and V is TRBV6-5, with TRBD2 identical over 13 bases. V trimming: 2 bases; J trimming: 4 bases; junction bases outside the gene matches: 6. Germline CDR1 MNHEY, CDR2 SVGAGI. The CDR3 spans 17 residues. The CDR3 here is CASSYPGLAGVADTQYF. CDR3 DNA: TGTGCCAGCAGTTACCCCGGACTAGCGGGAGTGGCAGATACGCAGTATTTT.

This clonotype was counted a few times. The chain has TRBV5-5 and TRBJ2-2; D possibly corresponds to TRBD2 (6 bases). In germline, CDR1 is SGHKS, CDR2 YYEKEE (reference sequence). Trimming cost V 0 bases and J 4 bases, with 10 bases left between them. The CDR3 has 15 amino acids. The CDR3 DNA reads as TGTGCCAGCAGCTTGGTTCCGGGGGTCACCGGGGAGCTGTTTTTT. It encodes CASSLVPGVTGELFF. The whole variable domain, remainder taken from reference TRBV5-5 and TRBJ2-2, is DAGVTQSPTHLIKTRGQQVTLRCSPISGHKSVSWYQQVLGQGPQFIFQYYEKEERGRGNFPDRFSARQFPNYSSELNVNALLLGDSALYLCASSLVPGVTGELFFGEGSRLTVL.

In its sample, this clonotype was seen a few times. The V and J genes are TRBV15 and TRBJ2-1, with D perhaps assigned TRBD1 or TRBD2 (5 bases each). This CDR3 is built from 18 residues. Germline CDR1 LNHNV, CDR2 YYDKDF (reference sequence). V was cut by 1 base and J by 0 bases, with 16 bases left in between. CDR3 bases: TGTGCCACCAGCAGAGGCTTGGGATCGGGGCCCTCCTACAATGAGCAGTTCTTC. Its translation: CATSRGLGSGPSYNEQFF.

This clonotype has just a few counts. The genes are TRBV19 and TRBJ1-2; D unclear. Germline CDR1 reads LNHDA; CDR2 reads SQIVND (reference sequence). The CDR3 runs 14 residues. The V and J ends lost 3 bases and 8 bases respectively, with 16 bases between them. Here the CDR3 DNA reads TGTGCCAGTAGTATCTCGTATAGGGTAGACGGCTACACCTTC. Protein product: CASSISYRVDGYTF.

This clonotype was observed many times. V is TRBV6-2 or TRBV6-3 and J is TRBJ2-7; 11 nucleotides line up with TRBD2. The ends lost 10 bases at V and 2 bases at J; junction bases unmatched: 16. Germline V gives CDR1 MNHEY, CDR2 SVGEGT. The CDR3 consists of 17 residues. CDR3 region: CATRRTGTSGEAYEQYF. The DNA of the CDR3 is TGTGCCACCAGGAGGACCGGGACTAGCGGAGAAGCCTACGAGCAGTACTTC.

This clonotype was found a few times. The chain has TRBV2 and TRBJ2-1; 10 nucleotides agree with TRBD2. CDR3 size: 15 residues. In germline, CDR1 is SNHLY, CDR2 FYNNEI. V was clipped by 8 bases and J by 5 bases; unmatched bases: 9. The CDR3 DNA follows: TGTGCCAGCTACAAAAGGAGCGGGGGGGACAATGAGCAGTTCTTC. Translation gives CASYKRSGGDNEQFF.